Listed here is a single T cell receptor (beta chain). The data derive from a study of CD8 T cells in ankylosing spondylitis. Trimming shortened V by 7 bases and J by 0 bases, and 9 bases separated the two germline ends. Germline V gives CDR1 SQVTM, CDR2 ANQGSEA. The CDR3 is made up of 13 amino acids. One entry per CDR3 protein, called by TCRdb with MiXCR from the 5' RACE reads. The table includes 40,000 or so distinct CDR3 sequences, approximately 10% detected once. This chain joins TRBV29-1 and TRBJ2-2; the D is unclear. The sample was blood, either unsorted or a sorted T cell fraction (not recorded which). The clonotype comes from a male donor with ankylosing spondylitis or in good health (not recorded which). The CDR3 sequence: CSGTETNTGELFF. CDR3 sequence (DNA): TGCAGCGGGACCGAGACGAACACCGGGGAGCTGTTTTTT.